The present T cell receptor beta chain was sequenced within a study of blood T cell repertoires in COVID-19. Whole-study context: Both acute and convalescent COVID-19 samples were obtained from the United States, Italy and Spain.

Clones were sequenced by immunoSEQ multiplex PCR, and TCRdb holds only the in-frame ones, with some missing. The table has 210,000 or so clones, roughly 90% seen once; the top ten hold under 2%. V was cut by 8 bases and J by 3 bases, with 12 bases left in between. The CDR3 has 13 residues. Germline CDR1 SNHLY, CDR2 FYNNEI. The TCR originated in a man aged 35 to 55 with active or convalescent COVID-19. The sequenced sample consisted of peripheral blood. The genes are TRBV2 and TRBJ2-3; D remains ambiguous. DNA of the CDR3: TGTGCCAGCCAAGTCGGGTCGACAGATACGCAGTATTTT. It is translated as CASQVGSTDTQYF.